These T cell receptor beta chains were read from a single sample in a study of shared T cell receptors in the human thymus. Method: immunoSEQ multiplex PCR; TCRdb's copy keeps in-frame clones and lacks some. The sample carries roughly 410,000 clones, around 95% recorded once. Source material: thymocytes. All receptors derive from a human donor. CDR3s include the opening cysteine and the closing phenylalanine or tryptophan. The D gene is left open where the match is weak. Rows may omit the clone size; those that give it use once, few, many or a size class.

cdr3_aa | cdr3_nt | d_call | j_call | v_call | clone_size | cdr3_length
CASSLIGGGEKLFF | TGTGCCAGCAGTTTAATAGGGGGAGGAGAAAAACTGTTTTTT | NA | TRBJ1-4 | TRBV28 | NA | 14
CASSFSLPGLNGGNTIYF | TGTGCCAGCAGTTTCTCGTTACCTGGACTAAACGGAGGAAACACCATATATTTT | NA | TRBJ1-3 | TRBV27 | NA | 18
CSVELGRATDTQYF | TGCAGCGTTGAGTTGGGGAGGGCCACAGATACGCAGTATTTT | TRBD2 | TRBJ2-3 | TRBV29-1 | once | 14
CASSIRREGQYEQYF | TGTGCCAGTAGTATTCGGCGGGAGGGCCAGTACGAGCAGTACTTC | TRBD2 | TRBJ2-7 | TRBV19 | NA | 15
CASSDGGGASGELFF | TGTGCCAGCAGTGACGGGGGAGGGGCGAGCGGGGAGCTGTTTTTT | TRBD2 | TRBJ2-2 | TRBV6-1 | NA | 15
CASSLPPGGGFKGEAFF | TGTGCCAGCAGTCTGCCCCCAGGGGGCGGTTTTAAAGGTGAAGCTTTCTTT | TRBD1 | TRBJ1-1 | TRBV28 | NA | 17
CSASRGPPYF | TGCAGTGCTTCCAGGGGTCCTCCGTATTTT | NA | TRBJ2-3 | TRBV20-1 | once | 10
CASSSESEQFF | TGTGCCAGCAGCTCCGAGAGTGAGCAGTTCTTC | NA | TRBJ2-1 | TRBV13 | NA | 11
CASSFNYGYTF | TGTGCCAGCAGCTTCAACTATGGCTACACCTTC | NA | TRBJ1-2 | TRBV7-2 | NA | 11
CASSYRLAGVGGEQFF | TGTGCCAGCAGTTACAGACTAGCGGGAGTGGGTGGTGAGCAGTTCTTC | TRBD2 | TRBJ2-1 | TRBV28 | NA | 16
CASSLEYGRGLTGELFF | TGTGCCAGCAGCTTAGAATACGGGAGAGGCCTCACCGGGGAGCTGTTTTTT | NA | TRBJ2-2 | TRBV11-2 | NA | 17
CASSGGGLLGEQYF | TGTGCCAGCTCCGGGGGGGGACTATTGGGCGAGCAGTACTTC | TRBD2 | TRBJ2-7 | TRBV18 | NA | 14
CASRVYRTGNTEAFF | TGTGCCAGCAGAGTATATAGGACAGGGAACACTGAAGCTTTCTTT | TRBD1 | TRBJ1-1 | TRBV28 | NA | 15
CASSLEAMLAGEAGREQYF | TGTGCCAGCAGCTTAGAGGCCATGTTAGCGGGAGAAGCGGGAAGGGAGCAGTACTTC | TRBD2 | TRBJ2-7 | TRBV7-2 | NA | 19
CAWTGTDNQPQHF | TGTGCCTGGACTGGGACGGACAATCAGCCCCAGCATTTT | NA | TRBJ1-5 | TRBV30 | NA | 13
CASSEFGGTLFEKLFF | TGTGCCAGCAGTGAATTCGGGGGAACACTTTTTGAAAAACTGTTTTTT | NA | TRBJ1-4 | TRBV6-1 | NA | 16
CASSGTSGRTDTQYF | TGTGCCAGCTCAGGGACTAGCGGGAGAACAGATACGCAGTATTTT | TRBD2 | TRBJ2-3 | TRBV18 | NA | 15
CASSQDPGPTGELFF | TGTGCCAGCAGCCAAGATCCGGGACCCACCGGGGAGCTGTTTTTT | NA | TRBJ2-2 | TRBV4-2 | NA | 15
CASSIRGREGQSRDQPQHF | TGTGCCAGTAGTATCCGGGGTCGCGAAGGACAATCGAGGGATCAGCCCCAGCATTTT | NA | TRBJ1-5 | TRBV19 | NA | 19
CASSFGTNDYNEQFF | TGTGCCAGCAGTTTCGGGACTAACGACTACAATGAGCAGTTCTTC | TRBD2 | TRBJ2-1 | TRBV28 | NA | 15
CASSPREGYGNTEAFF | TGTGCCAGCAGTCCCCGGGAAGGGTACGGAAACACTGAAGCTTTCTTT | NA | TRBJ1-1 | TRBV28 | NA | 16
CASSSPGTNQPQHF | TGTGCCAGCAGCTCCCCAGGGACCAATCAGCCCCAGCATTTT | NA | TRBJ1-5 | TRBV9 | NA | 14
CASSPEDTQYF | TGTGCCAGCAGTCCGGAGGATACGCAGTATTTT | NA | TRBJ2-3 | TRBV25-1 | NA | 11
CASRRQGLYGYTF | TGTGCCAGTAGAAGACAGGGTTTATATGGCTACACCTTC | TRBD1 | TRBJ1-2 | TRBV19 | NA | 13
CASSWGNTIYF | TGCGCCAGCAGCTGGGGAAACACCATATATTTT | NA | TRBJ1-3 | TRBV5-1 | NA | 11
CASSHGQFDEAFF | TGTGCCAGCAGTCACGGACAGTTTGATGAAGCTTTCTTT | NA | TRBJ1-1 | TRBV28 | NA | 13
CASIQRAPFGNTGELFF | TGTGCCAGCATCCAAAGGGCACCGTTCGGGAACACCGGGGAGCTGTTTTTT | NA | TRBJ2-2 | TRBV5-5 | NA | 17
CASSALRDTHRTTNEKLFF | TGTGCCAGTAGTGCACTCCGGGACACCCACCGTACAACTAATGAAAAACTGTTTTTT | NA | TRBJ1-4 | TRBV19 | NA | 19
CASSLCIGGCTEAFF | TGTGCCAGCAGTTTATGCATAGGGGGCTGCACTGAAGCTTTCTTT | TRBD1 | TRBJ1-1 | TRBV28 | NA | 15
CATTRGTYEQYF | TGTGCCACCACCCGGGGGACCTACGAGCAGTACTTC | NA | TRBJ2-7 | TRBV27 | NA | 12
CASSRESQPQHF | TGTGCCAGTAGTAGGGAAAGTCAGCCCCAGCATTTT | NA | TRBJ1-5 | TRBV28 | once | 12
CATSPQGQSYEQYF | TGTGCCACCAGCCCCCAGGGACAGTCCTACGAGCAGTACTTC | TRBD1 | TRBJ2-7 | TRBV15 | NA | 14
CASTAGSPYEQYF | TGTGCCAGTACCGCGGGCTCCCCCTACGAGCAGTACTTC | NA | TRBJ2-7 | TRBV19 | NA | 13
CASSQARTGNTEAFF | TGTGCCAGCAGCCAAGCCAGAACAGGGAACACTGAAGCTTTCTTT | NA | TRBJ1-1 | TRBV14 | NA | 15
CASSSARLAGANVLTF | TGCGCCAGCAGCTCAGCCCGTCTGGCTGGGGCCAACGTCCTGACTTTC | NA | TRBJ2-6 | TRBV5-1 | NA | 16
CASREVEGQVPFEDGYTF | TGTGCCAGTAGGGAGGTAGAGGGGCAGGTCCCCTTTGAAGATGGCTACACCTTC | NA | TRBJ1-2 | TRBV19 | NA | 18
CASSGLQGAPNYGYTF | TGCGCCAGCAGCGGACTACAGGGGGCCCCTAACTATGGCTACACCTTC | TRBD1 | TRBJ1-2 | TRBV5-1 | NA | 16
CASSQTPGELFF | TGCGCCAGCAGCCAAACACCGGGGGAGCTGTTTTTT | NA | TRBJ2-2 | TRBV4-3 | NA | 12
CASSKPDRGRPGFGYQETQYF | TGTGCCAGTAGTAAACCTGACAGGGGGCGCCCCGGGTTCGGATACCAAGAGACCCAGTACTTC | TRBD1 | TRBJ2-5 | TRBV19 | NA | 21
CASSQETGALEQYF | TGCGCCAGCAGCCAAGAGACAGGGGCACTCGAGCAGTACTTC | TRBD1 | TRBJ2-7 | TRBV4-1 | NA | 14
CASSVAEGDIRRAYEQYF | TGTGCCAGCAGTGTGGCGGAGGGCGATATAAGGAGGGCCTACGAGCAGTACTTC | NA | TRBJ2-7 | TRBV2 | NA | 18
CASSLFRPGEATNEKLFF | TGTGCCAGCAGTTTATTTCGCCCCGGCGAGGCAACTAATGAAAAACTGTTTTTT | NA | TRBJ1-4 | TRBV27 | NA | 18
CAWSATPVHYGYTF | TGTGCCTGGAGTGCGACCCCAGTTCACTATGGCTACACCTTC | NA | TRBJ1-2 | TRBV30 | once | 14
CASSLITPGLTYEQYF | TGTGCCAGCAGCTTGATAACCCCGGGACTCACCTACGAGCAGTACTTC | NA | TRBJ2-7 | TRBV7-9 | NA | 16
CASSPRLAGVESYEQYF | TGTGCCAGCAGCCCCCGACTAGCGGGAGTGGAGTCCTACGAGCAGTACTTC | TRBD2 | TRBJ2-7 | TRBV13 | once | 17
CASSPNYPQSRANVLTF | TGTGCCAGCAGCCCCAATTACCCACAAAGTCGGGCCAACGTCCTGACTTTC | NA | TRBJ2-6 | TRBV7-8 | NA | 17
CASSFLRRGRNTEAFF | TGTGCCAGCAGCTTTCTAAGGAGGGGAAGGAACACTGAAGCTTTCTTT | NA | TRBJ1-1 | TRBV27 | NA | 16
CASSTDRGGYGYTF | TGTGCCAGCAGTACGGACAGGGGCGGCTATGGCTACACCTTC | TRBD1 | TRBJ1-2 | TRBV2 | NA | 14
CSVRCTDTQYF | TGCAGCGTTCGATGCACAGATACGCAGTATTTT | NA | TRBJ2-3 | TRBV29-1 | NA | 11
CASSETYKRDSSNTGELFF | TGTGCCAGCAGTGAAACTTACAAGAGGGACAGTTCGAACACCGGGGAGCTGTTTTTT | TRBD1 | TRBJ2-2 | TRBV6-4 | once | 19